A single sample gave rise to the 21 T cell receptor beta chains below, sequenced in a study of monozygotic twins with inflammatory bowel disease (dated by TCRdb to between 2018 and 2021). Libraries were constructed by 5' RACE. This sample was sequenced with an Illumina HiSeq 2500. Following reprocessing of the reads by TCRdb, the data hold one row per CDR3 protein sequence and no DNA is available. The table of this sample itemizes about 210,000 distinct CDR3 sequences. In total, the top ten clones hold approximately 1.6% of the sample. Input material: blood. The receptors here all came from a human donor with ulcerative colitis or Crohn's disease, or a healthy co-twin of an affected twin (not recorded which).

The CDR3 spells CASSSAEGRMLVQYF. The chain recombines TRBV5-1 with TRBJ2-7; TCRdb names TRBD1, which stays unverified in the absence of DNA. Germline CDR1 and CDR2: SGHRS and YFSETQ. This CDR3 spans 15 amino acids.

This rearrangement joins TRBV11-1 to TRBJ2-5; the D call from TCRdb, TRBD2, cannot be confirmed without DNA. Germline lookup yields CDR1 SGHAT and CDR2 FQDESV (reference sequence). The CDR3 runs 18 residues. The CDR3 is CASSLGRFGQALQETQYF.

This chain's CDR3 is CSATGGGGTEAFF. The chain employs TRBV20-1 and TRBJ1-1; as DNA is missing, the TRBD1 call by TCRdb cannot be tested. Germline CDR1 DFQATT, CDR2 SNEGSKA (reference sequence). The CDR3 is 13 amino acids.

The gene calls are TRBV7-3 and TRBJ1-1; lacking DNA, the TRBD1 call made by TCRdb goes unchecked. Germline CDR1 and CDR2: SGHTA and FQGTGA. This CDR3 has 15 residues. CDR3 sequence reads: CASSSQGTANTEAFF.

This CDR3 reads CASSDLLAVTDTQYF. This chain uses TRBV10-2 with TRBJ2-3; TCRdb proposes TRBD2, but this gene call is untestable without DNA. The germline V gene has CDR1 WSHSY and CDR2 SAAADI. CDR3 size: 15 residues.

The genes are TRBV5-1 and TRBJ2-2; lacking DNA, the TRBD2 call made by TCRdb goes unchecked. The CDR3 has 16 amino acids. The germline V gene encodes CDR1 SGHRS and CDR2 YFSETQ. This CDR3 reads CASSFLAGPNTGELFF.

The chain is built from TRBV7-8 and TRBJ1-1; TCRdb lists TRBD1, though no DNA is available to test this call. Per germline, CDR1 SGHVS and CDR2 FQNEAQ. This CDR3 has 14 residues. The CDR3 loop is CASSLAEGVTEAFF.

The chain links TRBV7-2 to TRBJ2-3; TCRdb reports TRBD1, a call that lacks DNA to check it against. The germline CDR1 and CDR2 sequences are SGHTA and FQGNSA. This CDR3 is built from 16 residues. This CDR3 is CASSVGAALRTDTQYF.

The J gene is TRBJ1-5, the V gene TRBV24-1; TCRdb's D call of TRBD1 is untestable without DNA. Germline loops: CDR1 KGHDR, CDR2 SFDVKD. The CDR3 totals 13 residues. This CDR3 reads CATSGRGEQPQHF.

The chain carries TRBV3-1 and TRBJ2-7; TCRdb reports TRBD1, a call that lacks DNA to check it against. The CDR3 contains 12 residues. Per germline, CDR1 LGHDT and CDR2 YNNKEL (reference sequence). This CDR3 reads CASSHQGIEQYF.

The V gene is TRBV7-2, the J gene TRBJ2-2; the D call of TRBD2 rests on TCRdb alone, since no DNA is present to check it. The CDR3 sequence is 14 residues long. Per the germline V gene, CDR1 is SGHTA and CDR2 is FQGNSA. CDR3 sequence reads: CASSLAWGGGELFF.

The gene calls are TRBV5-1 and TRBJ2-7. CDR1 SGHRS and CDR2 YFSETQ come from the germline V gene. The CDR3 runs to 13 residues. CDR3 region: CASSLVVSYEQYF. The full variable domain, completed using reference TRBV5-1 and TRBJ2-7, is KAGVTQTPRYLIKTRGQQVTLSCSPISGHRSVSWYQQTPGQGLQFLFEYFSETQRNKGNFPGRFSGRQFSNSRSEMNVSTLELGDSALYLCASSLVVSYEQYFGPGTRLTVT.

The chain is built from TRBV12-3 or TRBV12-4 and TRBJ1-1; with no DNA, the TCRdb D assignment of TRBD1 cannot be verified. This CDR3 is 14 amino acids long. CDR3 region: CASRRWGMNTEAFF.

CDR3 protein: CASSPPGASYNEQFF. V is TRBV2 and J is TRBJ2-1; without DNA, the TCRdb call of TRBD1 cannot be checked. The V gene's germline CDR1 is SNHLY and CDR2 FYNNEI. The CDR3 is made up of 15 amino acids. The entire variable domain, with the rest obtained from reference TRBV2 and TRBJ2-1, is as follows: EPEVTQTPSHQVTQMGQEVILRCVPISNHLYFYWYRQILGQKVEFLVSFYNNEISEKSEIFDDQFSVERPDGSNFTLKIRSTKLEDSAMYFCASSPPGASYNEQFFGPGTRLTVL.

The chain is built from TRBV6-5 and TRBJ2-2; as DNA is missing, the TRBD2 call by TCRdb cannot be tested. From germline, CDR1 is MNHEY and CDR2 SVGAGI. The CDR3 loop spans 17 amino acids. The CDR3: CASSWQTGPSNTGELFF.

The chain joins TRBV12-3 or TRBV12-4 to TRBJ2-5; with no DNA, the TCRdb D assignment of TRBD1 cannot be verified. The CDR3 has 16 residues. The CDR3 loop reads CASSPSGGLVEETQYF.

The chain recombines TRBV7-6 with TRBJ1-5. The CDR3 spans 13 residues. Germline CDR1 reads SGHVS; CDR2 reads FNYEAQ. CDR3 in amino acids: CASSPHQNQPQHF.

The CDR3 reads CASSIGQPYGYTF. The rearrangement links TRBV19 to TRBJ1-2. Germline assignment: CDR1 LNHDA and CDR2 SQIVND (reference sequence). The length of the CDR3 is 13 residues.

The chain recombines TRBV5-6 with TRBJ2-3; TCRdb returns TRBD2, unconfirmable since there is no DNA. The V gene's germline CDR1 is SGHDT and CDR2 YYEEEE. The length of the CDR3 is 17 residues. The CDR3 region is CASSLARVAGSTDTQYF. Together with reference TRBV5-6 and TRBJ2-3, the CDR3 gives the full variable domain: DAGVTQSPTHLIKTRGQQVTLRCSPKSGHDTVSWYQQALGQGPQFIFQYYEEEERQRGNFPDRFSGHQFPNYSSELNVNALLLGDSALYLCASSLARVAGSTDTQYFGPGTRLTVL.

This chain uses TRBV3-1 with TRBJ2-3; TCRdb indicates TRBD2, and absent DNA this call remains unverified. The CDR3 has 15 residues. The V gene's germline CDR1 is LGHDT and CDR2 YNNKEL (reference sequence). The CDR3 is CASKSGLRPADTRYF.

V gene TRBV20-1 combines with J gene TRBJ2-7; TCRdb selects TRBD2, and the lack of DNA leaves this call unchecked. The CDR3 has 15 residues. Germline assignment: CDR1 DFQATT and CDR2 SNEGSKA (reference sequence). The CDR3 spells CSASSSGLATYEQYF.